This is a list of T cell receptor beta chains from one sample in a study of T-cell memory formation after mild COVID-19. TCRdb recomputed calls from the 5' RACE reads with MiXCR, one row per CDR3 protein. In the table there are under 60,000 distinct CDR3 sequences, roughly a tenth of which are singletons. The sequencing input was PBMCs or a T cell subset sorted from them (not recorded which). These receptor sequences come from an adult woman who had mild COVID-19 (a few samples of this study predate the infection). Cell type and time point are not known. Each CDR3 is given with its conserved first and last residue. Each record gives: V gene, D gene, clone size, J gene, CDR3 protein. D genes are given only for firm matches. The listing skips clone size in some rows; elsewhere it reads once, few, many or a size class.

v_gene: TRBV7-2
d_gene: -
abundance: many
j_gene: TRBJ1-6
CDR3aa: CASSLVWGVTNSPLHF

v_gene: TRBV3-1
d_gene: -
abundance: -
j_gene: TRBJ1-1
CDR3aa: CASSRMRGTEAFF

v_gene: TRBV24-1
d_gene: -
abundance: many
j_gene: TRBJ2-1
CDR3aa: CATSDYRIDNEQFF

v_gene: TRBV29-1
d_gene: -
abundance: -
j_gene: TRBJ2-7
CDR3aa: CSVSRGNYEQYF

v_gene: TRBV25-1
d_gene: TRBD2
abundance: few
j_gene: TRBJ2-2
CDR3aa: CASTRIPGLANTGELFF

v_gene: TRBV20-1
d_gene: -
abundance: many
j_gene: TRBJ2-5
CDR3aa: CSARQGRGQETQYF

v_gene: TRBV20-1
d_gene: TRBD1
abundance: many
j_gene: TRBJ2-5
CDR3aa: CSARDARTGQETQYF

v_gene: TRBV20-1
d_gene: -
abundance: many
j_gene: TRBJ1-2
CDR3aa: CSASTAREVYGYTF

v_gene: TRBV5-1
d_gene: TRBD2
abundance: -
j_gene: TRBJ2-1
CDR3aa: CASSSLGLAGGGYEQFF

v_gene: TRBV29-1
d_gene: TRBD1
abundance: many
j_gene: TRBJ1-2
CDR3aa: CSVAGQGADGYTF

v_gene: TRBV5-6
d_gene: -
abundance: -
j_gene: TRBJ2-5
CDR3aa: CASSWTEETQYF

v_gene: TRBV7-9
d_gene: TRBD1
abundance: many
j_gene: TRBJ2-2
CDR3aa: CASRTGGANTGELFF

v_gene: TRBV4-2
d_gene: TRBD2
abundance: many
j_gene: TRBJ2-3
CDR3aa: CASSQGGASGGADTQYF

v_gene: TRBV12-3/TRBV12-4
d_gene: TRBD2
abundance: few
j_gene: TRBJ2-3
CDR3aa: CASSQGLAGGPTDTQYF

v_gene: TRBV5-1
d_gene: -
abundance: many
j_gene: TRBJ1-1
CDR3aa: CASSPGAGGSTEAFF

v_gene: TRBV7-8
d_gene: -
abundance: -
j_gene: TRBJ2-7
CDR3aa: CASSFGRTYEQYF

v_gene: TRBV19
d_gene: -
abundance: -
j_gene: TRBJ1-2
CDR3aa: CASSRAENYGYTF

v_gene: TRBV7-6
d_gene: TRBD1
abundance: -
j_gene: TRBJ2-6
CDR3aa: CASSPGQVRSGANVLTF

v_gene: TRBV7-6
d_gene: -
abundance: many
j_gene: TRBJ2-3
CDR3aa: CASSTRADTQYF

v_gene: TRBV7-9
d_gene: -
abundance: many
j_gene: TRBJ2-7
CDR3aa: CASSLGDGGEQYF

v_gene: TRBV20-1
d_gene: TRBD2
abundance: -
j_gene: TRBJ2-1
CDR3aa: CSARRIQRGYNEQFF

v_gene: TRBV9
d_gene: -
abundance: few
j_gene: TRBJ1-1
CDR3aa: CASSPHRVGQEEAFF

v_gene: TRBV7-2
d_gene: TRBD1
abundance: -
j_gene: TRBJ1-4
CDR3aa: CASSRSRGMTVANEKLFF

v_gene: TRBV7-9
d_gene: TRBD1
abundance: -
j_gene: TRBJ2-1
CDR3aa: CASKGTGDGNEQFF

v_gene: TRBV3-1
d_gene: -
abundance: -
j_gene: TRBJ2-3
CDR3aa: CASSPLTGRGADTQYF

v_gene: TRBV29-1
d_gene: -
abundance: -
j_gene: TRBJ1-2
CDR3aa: CSVEGGFDYGYTF

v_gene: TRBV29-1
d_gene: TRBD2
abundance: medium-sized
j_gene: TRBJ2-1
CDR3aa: CSVGRLAIGGNNEQFF

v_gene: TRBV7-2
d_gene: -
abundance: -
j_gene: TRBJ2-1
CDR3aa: CASSLGRGLYNEQFF

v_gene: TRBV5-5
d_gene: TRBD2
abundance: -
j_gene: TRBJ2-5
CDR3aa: CASSLGLAGGQETQYF

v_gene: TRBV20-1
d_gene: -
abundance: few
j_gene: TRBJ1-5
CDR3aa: CSATTWAVGGQPQHF

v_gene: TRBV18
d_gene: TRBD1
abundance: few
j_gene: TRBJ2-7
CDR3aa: CASSPGQGPYEQYF

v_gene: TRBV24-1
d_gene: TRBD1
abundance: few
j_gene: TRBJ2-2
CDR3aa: CATSDPGTGGTGELFF

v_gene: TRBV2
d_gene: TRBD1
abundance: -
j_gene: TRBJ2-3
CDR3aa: CASIIGTASTDTQYF

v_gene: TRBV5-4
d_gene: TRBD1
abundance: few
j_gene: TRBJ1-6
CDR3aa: CASSLVEAGQGMSPLHF

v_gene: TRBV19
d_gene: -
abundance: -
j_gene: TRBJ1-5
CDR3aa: CASSRRGDQPQHF

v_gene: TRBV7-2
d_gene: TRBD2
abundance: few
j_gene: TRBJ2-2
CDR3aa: CASSLSGGLAGGSGELFF

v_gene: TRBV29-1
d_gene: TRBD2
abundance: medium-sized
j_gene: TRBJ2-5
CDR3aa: CSSWTSGEETQYF

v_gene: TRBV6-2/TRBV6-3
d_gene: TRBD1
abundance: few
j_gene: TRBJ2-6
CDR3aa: CASISGGQGIHVLTF

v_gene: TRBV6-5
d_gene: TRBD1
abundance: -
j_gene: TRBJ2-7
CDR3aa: CASRGQGANRAYEQYF

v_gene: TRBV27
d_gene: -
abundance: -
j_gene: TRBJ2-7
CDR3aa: CASSLWAGQGVEQYF

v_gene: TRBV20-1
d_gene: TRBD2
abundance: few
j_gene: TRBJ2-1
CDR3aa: CSARDPPGTRKAKGRSYNEQFF